The rows below give T cell receptor beta chains drawn from one sample of a study of identical twins. TCRdb fed the 5' RACE reads into MiXCR, producing one record per CDR3 protein. The sample has 1.5 million or so distinct CDR3 sequences, roughly 35% seen once. The sample taken for sequencing was cord blood. The receptors originated from a newborn girl in good health. The CDR3 runs from the conserved cysteine through the conserved F or W. The D gene is left open where the match is weak. Where a row states a size, it is once, few, many or the class of an expanded clone; other rows omit it.

d_gene: .; abundance: .; v_gene: TRBV20-1; len: 12; j_gene: TRBJ2-7; CDR3nt: TGCAGTGCTAGAGGACAGCCTCAGGAGCAGTACTTC; CDR3aa: CSARGQPQEQYF
d_gene: .; abundance: few; v_gene: TRBV4-2; len: 14; j_gene: TRBJ1-2; CDR3nt: TGTGCCAGCAGCCAATTTACAGCTAACTATGGCTACACCTTC; CDR3aa: CASSQFTANYGYTF
d_gene: .; abundance: many; v_gene: TRBV25-1; len: 12; j_gene: TRBJ1-2; CDR3nt: TGTGCCAGCAGTGAATCTGGAGATGGCTACACCTTC; CDR3aa: CASSESGDGYTF
d_gene: TRBD1; abundance: few; v_gene: TRBV3-1; len: 15; j_gene: TRBJ1-5; CDR3nt: TGTGCCAGCAGCGAAGGGCCGACAGGGAATCAGCCCCAGCATTTT; CDR3aa: CASSEGPTGNQPQHF
d_gene: TRBD1; abundance: few; v_gene: TRBV20-1; len: 13; j_gene: TRBJ1-2; CDR3nt: TGCAGTGCTAGAGCGGGACAGTCCTATGGCTACACCTTC; CDR3aa: CSARAGQSYGYTF
d_gene: .; abundance: .; v_gene: TRBV12-3/TRBV12-4; len: 16; j_gene: TRBJ2-4; CDR3nt: TGTGCCGGCAGTTTACAGGGTTTACTAGCCAAAAACATTCAGTACTTC; CDR3aa: CAGSLQGLLAKNIQYF
d_gene: TRBD2; abundance: few; v_gene: TRBV20-1; len: 14; j_gene: TRBJ2-2; CDR3nt: TGCAGTGCTAGAGGGACTAGCGACACCGGGGAGCTGTTTTTT; CDR3aa: CSARGTSDTGELFF
d_gene: .; abundance: .; v_gene: TRBV12-3/TRBV12-4; len: 13; j_gene: TRBJ1-1; CDR3nt: TGTGCCAGCAGTTATCCAGCGAGGACTGAAGCTTTCTTT; CDR3aa: CASSYPARTEAFF
d_gene: .; abundance: .; v_gene: TRBV4-1; len: 15; j_gene: TRBJ2-7; CDR3nt: TGCGCCAGCAGCCGCGGACAGTTGAGCTCCTACGAGCAGTACTTC; CDR3aa: CASSRGQLSSYEQYF
d_gene: .; abundance: many; v_gene: TRBV29-1; len: 15; j_gene: TRBJ2-1; CDR3nt: TGCAGCGTTGAAATTCGGGCAGGACCTTCCAATGAGCAGTTCTTC; CDR3aa: CSVEIRAGPSNEQFF
d_gene: TRBD1; abundance: few; v_gene: TRBV6-5; len: 18; j_gene: TRBJ1-5; CDR3nt: TGTGCCAGCAGTTATTCGGGAACCGGGACAGGGCGCGTTCAGCCCCAGCATTTT; CDR3aa: CASSYSGTGTGRVQPQHF
d_gene: TRBD2; abundance: .; v_gene: TRBV29-1; len: 14; j_gene: TRBJ2-1; CDR3nt: TGCAGCGTTGAAGGGACCGGACTAGCCAATGAGCAGTTCTTC; CDR3aa: CSVEGTGLANEQFF
d_gene: .; abundance: .; v_gene: TRBV4-1; len: 22; j_gene: TRBJ1-2; CDR3nt: TGCGCCAGCAGCCAAGAAAGTAGGACAGTAGTCCTCCCTCCTTTGACTAACTATGGCTACACCTTC; CDR3aa: CASSQESRTVVLPPLTNYGYTF
d_gene: .; abundance: few; v_gene: TRBV9; len: 13; j_gene: TRBJ1-2; CDR3nt: TGTGCCAGCAGCTCAATCCGGGGGTCGGGCTACACCTTC; CDR3aa: CASSSIRGSGYTF
d_gene: TRBD2; abundance: .; v_gene: TRBV2; len: 13; j_gene: TRBJ2-4; CDR3nt: TGTGCCAGCAGTACTTTGCCGGGGGGAATTCAGTACTTC; CDR3aa: CASSTLPGGIQYF
d_gene: .; abundance: once; v_gene: TRBV20-1; len: 18; j_gene: TRBJ1-3; CDR3nt: TGCAGTGCCCACAACGGGGAGCGGGGGGTTTACTCTGGAAACACCATATATTTT; CDR3aa: CSAHNGERGVYSGNTIYF
d_gene: TRBD1; abundance: few; v_gene: TRBV28; len: 16; j_gene: TRBJ2-1; CDR3nt: TGTGCCAGCAGTTTATCAGGGGGAGTCGCCTACAATGAGCAGTTCTTC; CDR3aa: CASSLSGGVAYNEQFF
d_gene: .; abundance: .; v_gene: TRBV5-1; len: 13; j_gene: TRBJ2-1; CDR3nt: TGCGCCAGCAGCCCCAGTAGCGTAGGTGAGCAGTTCTTC; CDR3aa: CASSPSSVGEQFF
d_gene: .; abundance: .; v_gene: TRBV29-1; len: 13; j_gene: TRBJ1-1; CDR3nt: TGCAGCGTTCCCTCACCTATGAACACTGAAGCTTTCTTT; CDR3aa: CSVPSPMNTEAFF
d_gene: TRBD1; abundance: .; v_gene: TRBV10-3; len: 16; j_gene: TRBJ1-5; CDR3nt: TGTGCCATCAGTGAGCCGGACAGGGGGACCCATCAGCCCCAGCATTTT; CDR3aa: CAISEPDRGTHQPQHF
d_gene: TRBD1; abundance: many; v_gene: TRBV12-3/TRBV12-4; len: 15; j_gene: TRBJ1-2; CDR3nt: TGTGCCAGCAGTTACCGGGACAGGGCTAACTATGGCTACACCTTC; CDR3aa: CASSYRDRANYGYTF
d_gene: TRBD1; abundance: many; v_gene: TRBV27; len: 14; j_gene: TRBJ2-1; CDR3nt: TGTGCCAGCAGTTTAGGGACAGGGGGCAATGAGCAGTTCTTC; CDR3aa: CASSLGTGGNEQFF
d_gene: TRBD1; abundance: once; v_gene: TRBV20-1; len: 11; j_gene: TRBJ2-7; CDR3nt: TGCAGTGCGGGACAGGTCTTGGAGCAGTACTTC; CDR3aa: CSAGQVLEQYF
d_gene: TRBD2; abundance: few; v_gene: TRBV11-2; len: 16; j_gene: TRBJ2-5; CDR3nt: TGTGCCAGCAGCTCCAGGACTAGCGGAAAACAAGAGACCCAGTACTTC; CDR3aa: CASSSRTSGKQETQYF
d_gene: .; abundance: many; v_gene: TRBV29-1; len: 14; j_gene: TRBJ2-1; CDR3nt: TGCAGCGTTGGGGCAGGGTCTCCCTACAATGAGCAGTTCTTC; CDR3aa: CSVGAGSPYNEQFF
d_gene: .; abundance: many; v_gene: TRBV4-2; len: 13; j_gene: TRBJ2-3; CDR3nt: TGTGCCAGCAGCCAAGAAGGAGGGGGTACGCAGTATTTT; CDR3aa: CASSQEGGGTQYF
d_gene: TRBD1; abundance: few; v_gene: TRBV27; len: 17; j_gene: TRBJ1-1; CDR3nt: TGTGCCAGCAGTTTATTGAGGACAGGGGCGTATAACACTGAAGCTTTCTTT; CDR3aa: CASSLLRTGAYNTEAFF
d_gene: .; abundance: .; v_gene: TRBV6-2/TRBV6-3; len: 15; j_gene: TRBJ1-4; CDR3nt: TGTGCCAGCAGCCCCGCCGGGACATCGAATGAAAAACTGTTTTTT; CDR3aa: CASSPAGTSNEKLFF
d_gene: TRBD1; abundance: .; v_gene: TRBV28; len: 13; j_gene: TRBJ1-5; CDR3nt: TGTGCCAGCAGGAGACAGGGGAGACAGCCCCAGCATTTT; CDR3aa: CASRRQGRQPQHF
d_gene: .; abundance: .; v_gene: TRBV6-5; len: 15; j_gene: TRBJ2-2; CDR3nt: TGTGCCAGCAGCCTCGCGAACTTGAACACCGGGGAGCTGTTTTTT; CDR3aa: CASSLANLNTGELFF
d_gene: .; abundance: .; v_gene: TRBV9; len: 13; j_gene: TRBJ2-7; CDR3nt: TGTGCCAGCAGCGGGACTGAGGCCTACGAGCAGTACTTC; CDR3aa: CASSGTEAYEQYF
d_gene: .; abundance: few; v_gene: TRBV2; len: 12; j_gene: TRBJ1-5; CDR3nt: TGTGCCAGTGGGTTGATTGGGCAGCCCCAGCATTTT; CDR3aa: CASGLIGQPQHF
d_gene: TRBD2; abundance: .; v_gene: TRBV15; len: 15; j_gene: TRBJ2-5; CDR3nt: TGTGCCACCAGCACCTACGGGGCGGGAGGGGAGACCCAGTACTTC; CDR3aa: CATSTYGAGGETQYF
d_gene: .; abundance: .; v_gene: TRBV3-1; len: 15; j_gene: TRBJ2-7; CDR3nt: TGTGCCAGCAGCCACGGAGACTCCTCCTACAATGAGCAGTACTTC; CDR3aa: CASSHGDSSYNEQYF
d_gene: .; abundance: .; v_gene: TRBV27; len: 14; j_gene: TRBJ1-5; CDR3nt: TGTGCCAGCGGGCGACACGGGAGCAATCAGCCCCAGCATTTT; CDR3aa: CASGRHGSNQPQHF
d_gene: .; abundance: .; v_gene: TRBV7-9; len: 16; j_gene: TRBJ2-4; CDR3nt: TGTGCCAGCAGCTTAGCCCCTCTCTCGGCCAAAAACATTCAGTACTTC; CDR3aa: CASSLAPLSAKNIQYF
d_gene: .; abundance: few; v_gene: TRBV5-1; len: 18; j_gene: TRBJ1-2; CDR3nt: TGCGCCAGCAGCTTGGCCCCTGAACCACTGGACAACGCCTATGGCTACACCTTC; CDR3aa: CASSLAPEPLDNAYGYTF
d_gene: .; abundance: few; v_gene: TRBV5-6; len: 17; j_gene: TRBJ2-1; CDR3nt: TGTGCCAGCAGCCTAGGGTCCCCTTCTCTCTCCTACAATGAGCAGTTCTTC; CDR3aa: CASSLGSPSLSYNEQFF
d_gene: .; abundance: .; v_gene: TRBV29-1; len: 12; j_gene: TRBJ2-2; CDR3nt: TGCAGCGTACAGGGTGGAAGCGGGGAGCTGTTTTTT; CDR3aa: CSVQGGSGELFF
d_gene: .; abundance: few; v_gene: TRBV6-1; len: 15; j_gene: TRBJ1-5; CDR3nt: TGTGCCAGCAGTGACTACCAGGGGCGCAATCAGCCCCAGCATTTT; CDR3aa: CASSDYQGRNQPQHF